Listed here are 21 T cell receptor beta chains from one sample, sequenced in a study of cytomegalovirus exposure and HLA in healthy donors. In the PCR, 60 Vbeta and 13 Jbeta primers were used. Sequenced by immunoSEQ multiplex PCR; TCRdb stores in-frame clones only, minus some. This sample has about 120,000 clones, with under 90% found just once. The specimen was PBMCs. All receptors derive from a woman aged 25 to 39 in good health and CMV-seronegative.

The chain uses TRBV6-4 and TRBJ2-1; possibly TRBD2 for D (6 bases). The length of the CDR3 is 15 residues. Germline V gene sequence: CDR1 MRHNA, CDR2 SNTAGT. V was shortened by 0 bases and J by 0 bases, with 6 bases between the two germline ends. CDR3 sequence: CASSDSAGSYNEQFF. The CDR3 DNA is TGTGCCAGCAGTGACTCAGCGGGCTCCTACAATGAGCAGTTCTTC.

V is TRBV27 and J is TRBJ1-2, with D perhaps TRBD1 (6 bases). The V and J ends lost 8 bases and 4 bases respectively, with 26 bases between them. CDR1 and CDR2 from the germline V gene are MNHEY and SMNVEV (reference sequence). There are 17 residues in the CDR3. The CDR3 DNA reads as TGTGCCAGCTGCCTTACGTCCTCCCAGGGGTTCGCCTATGGCTACACCTTC. Protein sequence: CASCLTSSQGFAYGYTF.

The genes are TRBV11-3 and TRBJ2-1; TRBD1 matches at 8 bases. The germline CDR1 and CDR2 sequences are SGHNT and YENEEA. Unmatched junction bases numbered 2, after V lost 4 bases and J lost 6 bases. CDR3 length: 13 residues. The CDR3 bases are TGTGCCAGCAGCTCCGGACAGGGCAATGAGCAGTTCTTC. Encoded protein: CASSSGQGNEQFF.

The chain joins TRBV5-6 to TRBJ2-7, with 7 nucleotides matching TRBD2. This CDR3 comprises 12 residues. The V segment lost 0 bases and the J segment 6 bases; nucleotides outside the gene matches: 0. CDR1 and CDR2 (germline): SGHDT, YYEEEE. For the CDR3, the DNA is TGTGCCAGCAGCTTGGGGACTAGCGAGCAGTACTTC. Residues: CASSLGTSEQYF. Combining the CDR3 with reference TRBV5-6 and TRBJ2-7 gives the whole variable domain DAGVTQSPTHLIKTRGQQVTLRCSPKSGHDTVSWYQQALGQGPQFIFQYYEEEERQRGNFPDRFSGHQFPNYSSELNVNALLLGDSALYLCASSLGTSEQYFGPGTRLTVT.

Only one count was recorded for this clone. The chain has TRBV7-2 and TRBJ2-1; TRBD2 aligns across 9 bases. Germline trimming cut 1 base from V and 6 bases from J; bases unmatched to any gene: 10. The CDR3 loop spans 17 amino acids. Germline V gives CDR1 SGHTA, CDR2 FQGNSA. CDR3 loop: CASSLGPLAGEGNEQFF. The CDR3, as DNA: TGTGCCAGCAGCTTAGGCCCTTTAGCGGGAGAAGGCAATGAGCAGTTCTTC.

The gene calls are TRBV6-4 and TRBJ2-5; D is perhaps TRBD2 (6 bases). CDR3 length: 14 amino acids. V gave up 4 bases and J gave up 11 bases, with 20 bases separating them. The germline V gene has CDR1 MRHNA and CDR2 SNTAGT. The CDR3: CASSAGTPNNEQYF. The CDR3 DNA follows: TGTGCCAGCAGTGCGGGGACTCCCAACAATGAGCAGTACTTC.

The gene calls are TRBV7-3 and TRBJ2-5, with TRBD2 matching over 15 bases. Looked up from germline, CDR1 is SGHTA and CDR2 is FQGTGA. With V trimmed by 4 bases and J by 1 base, 1 base remained unmatched. The CDR3 totals 16 residues. CDR3 loop: CASSWTSGRAQETQYF. CDR3 bases: TGTGCCAGCAGCTGGACTAGCGGGAGGGCCCAAGAGACCCAGTACTTC.

The sample holds one count of this clone. The genes are TRBV29-1 and TRBJ2-7; 7 nucleotides match TRBD2. The germline V gene encodes CDR1 SQVTM and CDR2 ANQGSEA. V shed 4 bases and J 5 bases; nucleotides not matched to a gene: 11. CDR3 length: 14 amino acids. Here the CDR3 DNA reads TGCAGCGTTGTACCGAGACTAGCCGTCCACGAGCAGTACTTC. Translated, it gives CSVVPRLAVHEQYF.

The V gene is TRBV5-6, the J gene TRBJ1-5, with D maybe TRBD1 (6 bases). V lost 1 base to trimming and J lost 3 bases, with 11 bases between them. This CDR3 has 15 residues. CDR1 and CDR2 from the germline V gene are SGHDT and YYEEEE. CDR3 region: CASSLWGGVNQPQHF. CDR3 nucleotides: TGTGCCAGCAGCTTGTGGGGGGGCGTCAATCAGCCCCAGCATTTT.

This clone turned up a few times. V gene TRBV5-1 combines with J gene TRBJ1-4; weak D call: TRBD1 (6 bases). Trimming stripped 4 bases from V and 3 bases from J, with 10 bases between. Per germline, CDR1 SGHRS and CDR2 YFSETQ. This CDR3 spans 14 amino acids. The CDR3 nucleotides read TGCGCCAGCAGCGAAGGACAGCCTAATGAAAAACTGTTTTTT. As protein: CASSEGQPNEKLFF.

V and J are TRBV6-5 and TRBJ2-1; possibly TRBD1 for D (6 bases). Germline loops: CDR1 MNHEY, CDR2 SVGAGI. This CDR3 has 15 amino acids. The germline V and J ends were trimmed by 6 bases and 5 bases, with 17 bases remaining between them. The CDR3: CASRQNRVGNNEQFF. The CDR3 DNA reads TGTGCCAGCAGGCAGAACAGGGTTGGTAACAATGAGCAGTTCTTC.

J is TRBJ1-2 and V is TRBV5-4, with D possibly TRBD1 on 6 matching bases. Trimming took 5 bases from V and 7 from J, leaving 18 bases between them. The CDR3 spans 14 residues. From germline, CDR1 is SGHNT and CDR2 YYREEE (reference sequence). The CDR3 loop is CASRSAMGAGGYTF. DNA for the CDR3: TGTGCCAGCAGGTCGGCCATGGGGGCGGGTGGCTACACCTTC.

The CDR3: CASSLWGLRQGVNQPQHF. The CDR3, as DNA: TGTGCCAGCAGTTTATGGGGGTTAAGGCAGGGCGTAAATCAGCCCCAGCATTTT. The V gene is TRBV28, the J gene TRBJ1-5; possibly TRBD1 for D (5 bases). The CDR3 is made up of 18 amino acids. Looked up from germline, CDR1 is MDHEN and CDR2 is SYDVKM. Trimming took off 0 bases at V and 4 bases at J, with 19 bases between the two ends.

The chain employs TRBV5-4 and TRBJ2-1, with D unresolved. Trimming cost V 1 base and J 2 bases, with 10 bases left between them. Germline CDR1 and CDR2: SGHNT and YYREEE (reference sequence). This CDR3 has 15 residues. DNA of the CDR3: TGTGCCAGCAGCTTGTCTGCGAGCCCCTACAATGAGCAGTTCTTC. It specifies CASSLSASPYNEQFF. The complete variable domain, with remaining parts taken from reference TRBV5-4 and TRBJ2-1, reads ETGVTQSPTHLIKTRGQQVTLRCSSQSGHNTVSWYQQALGQGPQFIFQYYREEENGRGNFPPRFSGLQFPNYSSELNVNALELDDSALYLCASSLSASPYNEQFFGPGTRLTVL.

The V call is TRBV19, the J call TRBJ2-7; TRBD2 aligns across 10 bases. This CDR3 comprises 16 residues. Germline V gene data show CDR1 as LNHDA and CDR2 as SQIVND (reference sequence). J gave up 5 bases and V 5 bases, and 12 bases lay outside the gene matches. This CDR3 is CASSATASGRGDEQYF. The CDR3 DNA sequence: TGTGCCAGTAGTGCTACTGCTAGCGGGAGAGGGGACGAGCAGTACTTC.

This chain joins TRBV29-1 and TRBJ1-5; 11 nucleotides match TRBD1. The CDR3 contains 20 residues. Germline CDR1 is SQVTM and CDR2 is ANQGSEA. The V and J ends lost 1 base and 0 bases, in that order; junction bases with no gene match: 14. In DNA, the CDR3 is TGCAGCGTTGAAGTCGAGGAGGACAGGGGGCGGTGGGCTAGCAATCAGCCCCAGCATTTT. It specifies CSVEVEEDRGRWASNQPQHF.

The chain joins TRBV4-3 to TRBJ2-5, with D hard to call. Between the trimmed V and J ends, which lost 0 bases and 5 bases, there was a span of 10 bases. The CDR3 extends over 14 amino acids. Germline V lookup: CDR1 LGHNA, CDR2 YSLEER. The CDR3 nucleotides read TGCGCCAGCAGCCAAGAGCCAGGCGTGGAGACCCAGTACTTC. This translates into CASSQEPGVETQYF.

The chain employs TRBV4-1 and TRBJ2-5; weak D call: TRBD2 (6 bases). This CDR3 has 17 amino acids. Germline V gives CDR1 MGHRA, CDR2 YSYEKL. Trimming left V 0 bases short and J 1 base short, with 15 bases between. The CDR3 sequence: CASSQDLPSAFQETQYF. The CDR3, as DNA: TGCGCCAGCAGCCAAGATCTTCCTAGCGCTTTCCAAGAGACCCAGTACTTC.

The chain recombines TRBV7-9 with TRBJ2-4; D is undetermined. Germline loops: CDR1 SEHNR, CDR2 FQNEAQ (reference sequence). V lost 4 bases and J 4 bases, leaving 17 bases between the germline ends. The CDR3 has 16 amino acids. The CDR3 is CASSSQWRDPKNIQYF. For the CDR3, the DNA is TGTGCCAGCAGCTCACAGTGGCGAGATCCTAAAAACATTCAGTACTTC. The entire variable domain, with the rest obtained from reference TRBV7-9 and TRBJ2-4, is as follows: DTGVSQNPRHKITKRGQNVTFRCDPISEHNRLYWYRQTLGQGPEFLTYFQNEAQLEKSRLLSDRFSAERPKGSFSTLEIQRTEQGDSAMYLCASSSQWRDPKNIQYFGAGTRLSVL.

V usage is TRBV6-5 and J usage is TRBJ2-3; 7 nucleotides align to TRBD2. The CDR3 sequence is 15 residues long. Germline CDR1 and CDR2: MNHEY and SVGAGI. The V gene end was trimmed by 2 bases and the J gene end by 0 bases; junction bases not matched to a gene: 2. The CDR3 region is CASSYLAESTDTQYF. The CDR3 DNA reads as TGTGCCAGCAGTTACCTAGCGGAGAGCACAGATACGCAGTATTTT.

The genes are TRBV19 and TRBJ1-5; the D is unclear. This CDR3 comprises 13 residues. Trimming stripped 5 bases from V and 4 bases from J, with 9 bases between. Germline values: CDR1 LNHDA, CDR2 SQIVND (reference sequence). In nucleotides, the CDR3 is TGTGCCAGTAGTCCGGACTGGAATCAGCCCCAGCATTTT. The encoded protein is CASSPDWNQPQHF.